This TCR beta chain came from a study of blood T cell repertoires in COVID-19. About the study: Sites in the United States, Italy and Spain provided acute and convalescent COVID-19 samples. T cells, B-cell-depleted T cells, or PBMCs supplied cDNA or gDNA.

Original analysis: Amplifying reference gene primers gave estimates of nucleated cell counts. Sequencing used immunoSEQ multiplex PCR; TCRdb keeps in-frame clones, though not all of them. V, J and clone size are taken as reported in that table, and D and trimming were inferred from the DNA itself. The sample contains 84,000 or so clones, 85% of which appear only once. Germline V gene lookup returns CDR1 SGHRS and CDR2 YFSETQ. Trimming took 0 bases from V and 4 from J, leaving 8 bases between them. The CDR3 contains 14 residues. The chain combines TRBV5-1 with TRBJ2-1, with TRBD2 as a possible D gene (6 bases). The sequenced sample was peripheral blood. The receptor's source is an elderly man with active or convalescent COVID-19. CDR3 bases: TGCGCCAGCAGCTTGGAACTAGCTTACAATGAGCAGTTCTTC. This sequence encodes CASSLELAYNEQFF.